This T cell receptor (beta chain) came from a study of T cells in localized non-small cell lung cancer. Study findings and constraints: Adjacent uninvolved lung had the highest clonality, suggesting focused antigen responses. Appearance in adjacent lung was seen for a median 57 of the top 100 tumor clones.

The V gene's germline CDR1 is LNHDA and CDR2 SQIVND (reference sequence). CDR3 size: 14 residues. Trimming left V 3 bases short and J 4 bases short, with 12 bases between. Generated by immunoSEQ multiplex PCR, the TCRdb table keeps only in-frame clones and is missing some. The sample includes about 53,000 clones, over 80% seen only once; the top ten take approximately 17%. This clone was seen a single time. Its cognate antigen is unknown. This TCR derives from a man aged 35 to 70 with stage III lung adenocarcinoma. The sample in question was peripheral blood mononuclear cells, obtained before any cancer treatment. The genes are TRBV19 and TRBJ1-1, with D unresolved. CDR3 coding DNA: TGTGCCAGTAGTATTGGCGGTAAGGGCACTGAAGCTTTCTTT. Protein sequence: CASSIGGKGTEAFF.